One sample yielded the 32 T cell receptor beta chains listed below, sequenced in a study of cytomegalovirus exposure and HLA in healthy donors. Generated by immunoSEQ multiplex PCR, the TCRdb table keeps only in-frame clones and is missing some. The sample has 200,000 to 250,000 clones, 80% to 95% seen once. What was sequenced was PBMCs. These receptors originate from a woman aged 18 to 35 in good health and CMV-seronegative.

The V and J genes are TRBV5-8 and TRBJ2-3; 8 nucleotides line up with TRBD2. Trimming cost V 6 bases and J 4 bases; bases outside gene matches: 4. In germline, CDR1 is SGHTS, CDR2 YDEGEE. This CDR3 spans 13 amino acids. CDR3 sequence: CASIPGGADTQYF. In DNA, the CDR3 is TGTGCCAGCATTCCGGGGGGGGCAGATACGCAGTATTTT.

The chain links TRBV2 to TRBJ1-5, with TRBD1 matching 7 bases. The V and J ends lost 4 bases and 0 bases, in that order; junction bases with no gene match: 3. The CDR3 contains 15 residues. Germline CDR1 and CDR2: SNHLY and FYNNEI. The CDR3 loop reads CASSGNRGSNQPQHF. In DNA, the CDR3 is TGTGCCAGCAGTGGTAACAGGGGTAGCAATCAGCCCCAGCATTTT.

The J gene is TRBJ1-1, the V gene TRBV6-1, with TRBD1 identical over 7 bases. The length of the CDR3 is 15 residues. From germline, CDR1 is MNHNS and CDR2 SASEGT. V lost 4 bases, J lost 5 bases, and 10 bases stayed unmatched. The CDR3 sequence: CASSGYRGVGTEAFF. CDR3 sequence (DNA): TGTGCCAGCAGTGGCTACAGGGGAGTAGGGACTGAAGCTTTCTTT.

The rearrangement joins TRBV7-4 to TRBJ2-5; D remains ambiguous. Per the germline V gene, CDR1 is SGHVT and CDR2 is SQSDAQ. Trimming took off 3 bases at V and 5 bases at J, with 16 bases between the two ends. The CDR3 length is 15 residues. CDR3 in DNA: TGTGCCAGCAGCTTCCCGGTCCCACAGTGGGAGACCCAGTACTTC. Amino acids: CASSFPVPQWETQYF.

This clone appeared once. V is TRBV29-1 and J is TRBJ1-2; 11 nucleotides match TRBD1. The CDR3 is made up of 14 amino acids. Trimming at V came to 5 bases and at J to 4 bases, leaving 6 bases not matched to a gene. Germline V gene sequence: CDR1 SQVTM, CDR2 ANQGSEA. CDR3 residues: CSVLGDRGGYGYTF. DNA for the CDR3: TGCAGCGTTTTGGGGGACAGGGGGGGCTATGGCTACACCTTC.

This chain uses TRBV6-5 with TRBJ2-3; D remains unclear. The CDR3 spans 14 residues. V was clipped by 2 bases and J by 3 bases, with 9 bases between them. Germline CDR1 reads MNHEY; CDR2 reads SVGAGI. The CDR3, as DNA: TGTGCCAGCAGTTACGGGTGGAGAACAGATACGCAGTATTTT. It encodes CASSYGWRTDTQYF.

V is TRBV6-1 and J is TRBJ2-6, with 7 bases matching TRBD2. Unmatched junction bases numbered 8, after V lost 4 bases and J lost 5 bases. This CDR3 is 16 amino acids long. CDR1 is MNHNS and CDR2 is SASEGT in the germline V gene. The CDR3 DNA is TGTGCCAGCAGTGCCGGGACTAAAGGCTGGGCCAACGTCCTGACTTTC. Amino acids: CASSAGTKGWANVLTF.

CDR3 coding DNA: TGTGCCAGCAGATTGCTAGCATCCAATGAGCAGTTCTTC. It specifies CASRLLASNEQFF. The chain combines TRBV5-4 with TRBJ2-1, with D perhaps TRBD2 (5 bases). Germline V gene sequence: CDR1 SGHNT, CDR2 YYREEE (reference sequence). Trimming removed 5 bases from V and 6 bases from J, with 12 bases in between. This CDR3 comprises 13 residues.

The chain has TRBV7-9 and TRBJ2-3, with D possibly TRBD1 on 6 matching bases. Germline V CDR1 and CDR2: SEHNR, FQNEAQ (reference sequence). This CDR3 spans 16 amino acids. V was shortened by 1 base and J by 2 bases, with 13 bases between the two germline ends. The CDR3 protein is CASSLGQGSTTDTQYF. The CDR3 coding sequence is TGTGCCAGCAGCTTAGGTCAGGGGTCCACCACAGATACGCAGTATTTT. The whole variable domain, filled in from reference TRBV7-9 and TRBJ2-3, reads DTGVSQNPRHKITKRGQNVTFRCDPISEHNRLYWYRQTLGQGPEFLTYFQNEAQLEKSRLLSDRFSAERPKGSFSTLEIQRTEQGDSAMYLCASSLGQGSTTDTQYFGPGTRLTVL.

This clone was detected a few times. This chain uses TRBV6-7 with TRBJ1-2, with TRBD1 as a possible D gene (5 bases). TRBV6-7 is flagged as an ORF with uncertain function. V was cut by 0 bases and J by 7 bases, with 12 bases left in between. This CDR3 region has 14 residues. The CDR3 region is CASSYSTARSGYTF. DNA of the CDR3: TGTGCCAGCAGTTACTCGACAGCCCGGAGTGGCTACACCTTC.

The V and J genes are TRBV5-1 and TRBJ2-5; D is unclear. Per germline, CDR1 SGHRS and CDR2 YFSETQ. The V end lost 0 bases, the J end lost 2 bases, and 5 bases lay between the germline ends. This CDR3 region has 13 residues. The CDR3 protein is CASSLDWQETQYF. CDR3 nucleotide sequence: TGCGCCAGCAGCTTGGACTGGCAAGAGACCCAGTACTTC.

Turning to this clone: Different DNA sequences within this sample yield the same CDR3. The chain combines TRBV6-5 with TRBJ2-7; the D gene is possibly TRBD2 (6 bases). V gave up 3 bases and J gave up 1 base, with 10 bases separating them. CDR1 MNHEY and CDR2 SVGAGI come from the germline V gene. The CDR3 contains 14 residues. CDR3 DNA sequence: TGTGCCAGCAGTTATAGCGGCAGTTCCTACGAGCAGTACTTC. This gives the protein CASSYSGSSYEQYF.

The table lists this clone with a few counts. V gene TRBV6-1 combines with J gene TRBJ1-2; 7 bases map to TRBD1. V was clipped by 0 bases and J by 4 bases; unmatched bases: 5. CDR1 and CDR2 from the germline V gene are MNHNS and SASEGT. The length of the CDR3 is 15 residues. CDR3 region: CASSEAGTEAYGYTF. The CDR3 nucleotides read TGTGCCAGCAGTGAAGCCGGGACAGAAGCCTATGGCTACACCTTC.

This chain joins TRBV6-1 and TRBJ1-2; a possible D gene is TRBD1 (6 bases). Germline V lookup: CDR1 MNHNS, CDR2 SASEGT. The CDR3 has 16 amino acids. Trimming pared 2 bases from V and 3 bases from J, leaving 16 bases between. CDR3 DNA: TGTGCCAGCAGTGAATCGCTACAGGGTTTATACTATGGCTACACCTTC. Translation gives CASSESLQGLYYGYTF.

The chain is built from TRBV2 and TRBJ2-2; 15 bases align to TRBD2. The CDR3 runs 17 residues. Per germline, CDR1 SNHLY and CDR2 FYNNEI. The J segment lost 6 bases and the V segment lost 8 bases, leaving 10 bases of the junction unmatched. In nucleotides, the CDR3 is TGTGCCAGCCACTGGACTAGCGGGAGGGCCGCGGCCGGGGAGCTGTTTTTT. Its translation is CASHWTSGRAAAGELFF.

This chain connects TRBV2 to TRBJ1-2, with D perhaps TRBD1 (5 bases). Trimming removed 8 bases from V and 3 bases from J, with 13 bases in between. This CDR3 has 13 residues. Germline V CDR1 and CDR2: SNHLY, FYNNEI. The chain's CDR3 is CASDSGLDYGYTF. The CDR3 DNA is TGTGCCAGCGATTCGGGACTGGACTATGGCTACACCTTC.

The table lists this clone with a few counts. The genes are TRBV4-1 and TRBJ2-7; 8 bases are shared with TRBD2. CDR3 length: 16 residues. With V trimmed by 4 bases and J by 7 bases, 15 bases remained unmatched. CDR1 and CDR2 (germline): MGHRA, YSYEKL. CDR3 DNA: TGCGCCAGCAGCCGCGTAGCGGGAACCCCTTGGAGTGAGCAGTACTTC. This translates into CASSRVAGTPWSEQYF.

The rearrangement uses TRBV5-1 and TRBJ1-1; the D is unclear. The CDR3 sequence is 13 residues long. Germline V gene sequence: CDR1 SGHRS, CDR2 YFSETQ. V was trimmed by 7 bases and J by 1 base, leaving 11 bases between them. The CDR3 coding sequence is TGCGCCAGCGGACTCGGGAAGAACACTGAAGCTTTCTTT. As protein: CASGLGKNTEAFF.

The V and J genes are TRBV19 and TRBJ1-2; 9 nucleotides agree with TRBD1. The CDR3 length is 14 residues. V lost 3 bases to trimming and J lost 5 bases; unmatched junction nucleotides: 4. Germline CDR1 reads LNHDA; CDR2 reads SQIVND (reference sequence). In DNA form, the CDR3 reads TGTGCCAGTAGTATCGACAGGGGGTCGTATGGCTACACCTTC. As protein: CASSIDRGSYGYTF.

The chain recombines TRBV5-1 with TRBJ2-1, with 9 bases matching TRBD2. V was pared by 4 bases and J by 8 bases, with 13 bases of the junction left unmatched. CDR3 length: 16 amino acids. The V gene's germline CDR1 is SGHRS and CDR2 YFSETQ. CDR3 sequence reads: CASSIDGTSFFDEQFF. The DNA of the CDR3 is TGCGCCAGCAGCATTGACGGGACTAGCTTTTTCGATGAGCAGTTCTTC.

The genes are TRBV29-1 and TRBJ2-1; TRBD1 aligns across 7 bases. The CDR3 has 13 residues. Trimming at V came to 3 bases and at J to 3 bases, leaving 2 bases not matched to a gene. Germline V gene lookup returns CDR1 SQVTM and CDR2 ANQGSEA. In nucleotides, the CDR3 is TGCAGCGTTGATGGGGACAGCTACAATGAGCAGTTCTTC. The encoded protein is CSVDGDSYNEQFF.

This sequence joins TRBV29-1 and TRBJ2-7; weak D call: TRBD1 (6 bases). This CDR3 has 13 amino acids. V was shortened by 1 base and J by 5 bases, with 12 bases between the two germline ends. CDR1 is SQVTM and CDR2 is ANQGSEA in the germline V gene. CDR3 region: CSVEAYQGNEQYF. For the CDR3, the DNA is TGCAGCGTTGAAGCTTATCAGGGGAACGAGCAGTACTTC.

This chain links TRBV30 with TRBJ2-7; D not resolved. CDR1 is GTSNPN, CDR2 SVGIG, per germline (reference sequence). The V gene lost 2 bases and the J gene lost 2 bases, with 10 bases spanning the gap. There are 13 residues in the CDR3. The chain's CDR3 is CAWSSQTAYEQYF. The DNA for the CDR3 is TGTGCCTGGAGTTCGCAAACTGCCTACGAGCAGTACTTC.

The V gene is TRBV27, the J gene TRBJ1-2, with D possibly TRBD1 on 6 matching bases. Trimming removed 6 bases from V and 2 bases from J, with 13 bases in between. From germline, CDR1 is MNHEY and CDR2 SMNVEV (reference sequence). This CDR3 spans 14 amino acids. The chain's CDR3 is CASREWDKNYGYTF. As DNA, the CDR3 is TGTGCCAGCAGGGAGTGGGACAAGAACTATGGCTACACCTTC.

The chain employs TRBV19 and TRBJ1-1; D might be TRBD1 (5 bases). V dropped 1 base and J dropped 5 bases, with 14 bases sitting between them. Germline V gene sequence: CDR1 LNHDA, CDR2 SQIVND (reference sequence). The CDR3 spans 15 residues. The CDR3 protein is CASSIGAGIGTEAFF. DNA for the CDR3: TGTGCCAGTAGTATAGGGGCAGGGATAGGGACTGAAGCTTTCTTT.

The genes are TRBV29-1 and TRBJ2-7; 9 bases align to TRBD1. The J segment lost 5 bases and the V segment lost 7 bases, leaving 6 bases of the junction unmatched. The CDR3 sequence is 12 residues long. Germline loops: CDR1 SQVTM, CDR2 ANQGSEA. The chain's CDR3 is CSARTGVNEQYF. CDR3 sequence (DNA): TGCAGCGCCCGGACAGGGGTCAACGAGCAGTACTTC.

The rearrangement joins TRBV11-2 to TRBJ1-2; 9 nucleotides align to TRBD1. Germline trimming cut 3 bases from V and 5 bases from J; bases unmatched to any gene: 1. CDR3 length: 13 amino acids. Germline V gene sequence: CDR1 SGHAT, CDR2 FQNNGV. Here the CDR3 DNA reads TGTGCCAGCAGCTTTGGACAGGGGTATGGCTACACCTTC. It is translated as CASSFGQGYGYTF.

This chain links TRBV5-6 with TRBJ2-7; 8 bases line up with TRBD2. The CDR3 is 16 amino acids. The germline V gene encodes CDR1 SGHDT and CDR2 YYEEEE. Germline trimming cut 0 bases from V and 2 bases from J; bases unmatched to any gene: 7. CDR3 bases: TGTGCCAGCAGCTTGGTTGGCAGCGGGAGTACCTACGAGCAGTACTTC. This encodes CASSLVGSGSTYEQYF.

V and J are TRBV11-3 and TRBJ1-1, with 12 bases that match TRBD1. Losses at the gene ends were 4 bases for V and 4 bases for J; bases not matched to a gene: 4. The CDR3 covers 15 residues. Germline V gene sequence: CDR1 SGHNT, CDR2 YENEEA. The CDR3 DNA reads as TGTGCCAGCAGCTCCGGGACAGGGGGCTTCACTGAAGCTTTCTTT. Its protein product is CASSSGTGGFTEAFF.

The chain employs TRBV5-4 and TRBJ1-4; tentative D call: TRBD1 (6 bases). The V gene lost 0 bases and the J gene lost 7 bases, with 13 bases spanning the gap. The CDR3 loop spans 15 amino acids. CDR1 is SGHNT and CDR2 is YYREEE in the germline V gene (reference sequence). The CDR3 loop reads CASSLGGGGSEKLFF. The CDR3 coding sequence is TGTGCCAGCAGCTTGGGAGGGGGTGGTAGTGAAAAACTGTTTTTT.

The chain is built from TRBV6-1 and TRBJ2-1; possibly TRBD1 for D (5 bases). The CDR3 spans 18 residues. V was trimmed by 2 bases and J by 7 bases, leaving 24 bases between them. Germline CDR1 is MNHNS and CDR2 is SASEGT. The CDR3 sequence: CASSERGPYQRFGNEQFF. The DNA for the CDR3 is TGTGCCAGCAGTGAAAGGGGTCCATACCAGCGATTCGGGAATGAGCAGTTCTTC.

This chain links TRBV5-1 with TRBJ1-1; D may be TRBD1 (6 bases). Germline values: CDR1 SGHRS, CDR2 YFSETQ. V lost 5 bases and J lost 4, with 18 bases in between. The CDR3 contains 15 residues. The CDR3 bases are TGCGCCAGCAGGGGGACAAATGATGGATCCACTGAAGCTTTCTTT. Its protein product is CASRGTNDGSTEAFF.